Listed below are T cell receptor beta chains from one sample, sequenced in a study of T cells in Graves' hyperthyroidism and ophthalmopathy. TCRdb passed the multiplex PCR reads through MiXCR, listing each CDR3 protein once. Of around 600,000 distinct CDR3 sequences detected, 13% to 15% appear once; the ten largest clones hold about 6.6%. The sequencing sample was made of blood. All receptors derive from a woman between 18 and 29 years old with Graves' ophthalmopathy. Each CDR3 is given with its conserved first and last residue. Each record gives: J gene, V gene, D gene, clone size, CDR3 DNA, CDR3 protein. A D gene is named only where the DNA matches it firmly. Size tells how often a clone was seen (once, few, many) or the class of an expanded clone, and some rows leave it out.

>TRBJ2-3|TRBV7-3|TRBD2|many
TGTGCCAGCAGCTTAACGGCGGGAGCGAGAGATACGCAGTATTTT
CASSLTAGARDTQYF
>TRBJ1-3|TRBV4-1|-|-
TGCGCCAGCAGCCAAGTAACCCACCTCACAGGGCCTGGAAACACCATATATTTT
CASSQVTHLTGPGNTIYF
>TRBJ2-1|TRBV18|-|many
TGTGCCAGCGGCAGCGGACTCCAGTTCTTC
CASGSGLQFF
>TRBJ2-2|TRBV7-9|-|many
TGTGCCAGCAGCTTAGAGGAGGGGGAGCTGTTTTTT
CASSLEEGELFF
>TRBJ1-5|TRBV7-6|-|many
TGTGCCAGCAGCTTAGAGGCAGGGCTTCAGCCCCAGCATTTT
CASSLEAGLQPQHF
>TRBJ1-4|TRBV11-3|TRBD1|many
TGTGCCAGCAGCCACACCCCCGGGACAGGGGGCGATCAAAAACTGTTTTTT
CASSHTPGTGGDQKLFF
>TRBJ2-1|TRBV6-1|TRBD2|many
TGTGCCAGCAGAGGACTAGCGGGAGGGTGGAATGAGCAGTTCTTC
CASRGLAGGWNEQFF
>TRBJ2-7|TRBV12-3/TRBV12-4|-|-
TGTGCCAGCAGTTTAAGCTCCCCCGAGCAGTACTTC
CASSLSSPEQYF
>TRBJ2-7|TRBV10-3|TRBD2|many
TGTGCCATCAGTGACGAGACTAGCGGTACCTACGAGCAGTACTTC
CAISDETSGTYEQYF
>TRBJ1-1|TRBV2|-|many
TGTGCCAGCAGTGAATGGGGCATGAACACTGAAGCTTTCTTT
CASSEWGMNTEAFF